What follows are 5 T cell receptor beta chains derived from one specimen sequenced in a study of shared clonotypes between healthy human individuals. Here immunoSEQ multiplex PCR was the method, and the copy in TCRdb shows in-frame clones only, minus some. In the table there are about 2.5 million clones, around 93% of which are singletons. Sequencing used naive CD4+ T cells from PBMCs. The subset here: CD45RA+ positively selected. These receptors originate from a man aged 18 to 30 in good health. Some clones in this sample may be carry-over from other donors' samples.

J is TRBJ2-3 and V is TRBV25-1; TRBD2 aligns across 9 bases. J gave up 5 bases and V 5 bases, and 5 bases lay outside the gene matches. The germline V gene has CDR1 MGHDK and CDR2 SYGVNS. This CDR3 comprises 14 residues. The CDR3 nucleotides read TGTGCCAGCAGTTGGGGACTAGCTGGAGATACGCAGTATTTT. Translating gives CASSWGLAGDTQYF.

The V call is TRBV2, the J call TRBJ2-7; no clear D gene. Germline V gene data show CDR1 as SNHLY and CDR2 as FYNNEI. The CDR3 sequence is 14 residues long. The germline V and J ends were trimmed by 5 bases and 0 bases, with 11 bases remaining between them. The CDR3 protein is CASSFSWSSYEQYF. Written as DNA, the CDR3 is TGTGCCAGCAGTTTCAGCTGGAGCTCCTACGAGCAGTACTTC.

The chain carries TRBV4-2 and TRBJ2-3; no firm D call. The CDR3 extends over 15 amino acids. Germline V CDR1 and CDR2: LGHNA, YNFKEQ. V lost 4 bases, J lost 6 bases, and 17 bases lay in between. CDR3 DNA: TGTGCCAGCAGCCCAACCCCCCTGGTCCGGGATACGCAGTATTTT. It specifies CASSPTPLVRDTQYF.

This chain uses TRBV27 with TRBJ2-1; 8 nucleotides match TRBD2. The J segment lost 8 bases and the V segment lost 6 bases, leaving 15 bases of the junction unmatched. The CDR3 contains 16 residues. Germline V CDR1 and CDR2: MNHEY, SMNVEV (reference sequence). This CDR3 reads CASRLLQRGMRDEQFF. CDR3 coding DNA: TGTGCCAGCAGGCTCCTCCAGCGGGGGATGCGGGATGAGCAGTTCTTC.

This clone has a single count. The chain is built from TRBV27 and TRBJ2-6; 8 nucleotides agree with TRBD1. J gave up 6 bases and V 3 bases, and 13 bases lay outside the gene matches. Germline V gives CDR1 MNHEY, CDR2 SMNVEV (reference sequence). The CDR3 is made up of 18 amino acids. CDR3 in amino acids: CASSFAGGSLTVANVLTF. DNA of the CDR3: TGTGCCAGCAGTTTCGCAGGGGGCTCATTAACGGTGGCCAACGTCCTGACTTTC.